The next 19 T cell receptor beta chains were all read from a single sample in a study of blood T cell repertoires in COVID-19. Only in-frame clones appear in the TCRdb table, and some are missing; sequencing was by immunoSEQ multiplex PCR. There are roughly 190,000 clones in the sample; roughly 84% occur only once, and roughly 3.2% lies in the top ten. Specimen: PBMCs or T cells enriched from blood (not recorded which). These receptors all stem from a woman aged 25 to 45 who had been exposed to COVID-19.

This sequence joins TRBV6-4 and TRBJ1-6; possibly TRBD1 for D (5 bases). Germline loops: CDR1 MRHNA, CDR2 SNTAGT. The CDR3 runs 14 residues. Trimming shortened V by 4 bases and J by 8 bases, and 12 bases separated the two germline ends. This CDR3 is CASSVEGGDSPLHF. The DNA of the CDR3 is TGTGCCAGCAGTGTAGAAGGAGGGGATTCACCCCTCCACTTT.

The chain is built from TRBV10-3 and TRBJ2-5, with 7 nucleotides matching TRBD1. The CDR3 runs 13 residues. Germline V gene lookup returns CDR1 ENHRY and CDR2 SYGVKD. The ends lost 7 bases at V and 4 bases at J; junction bases unmatched: 6. The CDR3 loop reads CAITPTGSETQYF. CDR3 in DNA: TGTGCCATCACCCCGACAGGGTCAGAGACCCAGTACTTC.

The rearrangement joins TRBV4-1 to TRBJ2-7; D might be TRBD1 (7 bases). V was cut by 0 bases and J by 3 bases, with 21 bases left in between. The CDR3 is made up of 18 amino acids. CDR1 and CDR2 (germline): MGHRA, YSYEKL. The CDR3 DNA sequence: TGCGCCAGCAGCCAAGAGGTTCCAGGGGGAGGATTTGGCTACGAGCAGTACTTC. Translated, it gives CASSQEVPGGGFGYEQYF.

This chain links TRBV5-4 with TRBJ1-6; tentative D call: TRBD1 (6 bases). Between the trimmed V and J ends, which lost 1 base and 10 bases, there was a span of 24 bases. The CDR3 has 18 amino acids. Germline V gene lookup returns CDR1 SGHNT and CDR2 YYREEE (reference sequence). The CDR3: CASSLLTGTLIPPSPLHF. In nucleotides, the CDR3 is TGTGCCAGCAGCTTGCTAACCGGGACACTCATACCCCCATCACCCCTCCACTTT.

V and J are TRBV4-2 and TRBJ1-6; D is unclear. The germline V gene has CDR1 LGHNA and CDR2 YNFKEQ. The CDR3 has 16 residues. Trimming removed 4 bases at V and 1 base at J, with 11 bases between. CDR3 DNA: TGTGCCAGCAGCCTGGGCGAGGGATCCTATAATTCACCCCTCCACTTT. Protein sequence: CASSLGEGSYNSPLHF.

The chain recombines TRBV6-5 with TRBJ1-2, with D uncertain. The V gene lost 1 base and the J gene lost 3 bases, with 15 bases spanning the gap. CDR3 length equals 16 residues. Germline values: CDR1 MNHEY, CDR2 SVGAGI. DNA for the CDR3: TGTGCCAGCAGTTACTATCGGGGAGGCAGCTACTATGGCTACACCTTC. Translation: CASSYYRGGSYYGYTF.

The rearrangement uses TRBV7-9 and TRBJ1-2; D may be TRBD1 (6 bases). The CDR3 totals 14 residues. Trimming pared 11 bases from V and 5 bases from J, leaving 21 bases between. Germline V gene lookup returns CDR1 SEHNR and CDR2 FQNEAQ (reference sequence). The CDR3, as DNA: TGTGCCCTCTCAACCGGGACACCAAATTATGGCTACACCTTC. Translating gives CALSTGTPNYGYTF.

The V call is TRBV6-5, the J call TRBJ1-2, with 9 bases aligning to TRBD1. Germline-derived CDR1 and CDR2 are MNHEY and SVGAGI. This CDR3 has 16 residues. V shed 4 bases and J 1 base; nucleotides not matched to a gene: 7. The CDR3 nucleotides read TGTGCCAGCAGTTTTACAGGGGGCAAGAGTAACTATGGCTACACCTTC. It codes for CASSFTGGKSNYGYTF.

The chain combines TRBV10-3 with TRBJ1-2, with D possibly matching TRBD1 (6 bases). V lost 10 bases and J lost 7, with 16 bases in between. Germline V lookup: CDR1 ENHRY, CDR2 SYGVKD. The CDR3 is 12 residues long. CDR3 DNA: TGTGCCACAGAACAGGGTGAGCGTGGCTACACCTTC. Residues: CATEQGERGYTF.

The V gene is TRBV4-3, the J gene TRBJ2-7; maybe TRBD2 (6 bases). Germline loops: CDR1 LGHNA, CDR2 YSLEER. The CDR3 totals 14 residues. Trimming pared 1 base from V and 6 bases from J, leaving 13 bases between. The CDR3 DNA sequence: TGCGCCAGCAGCCAAGGCACCGGGGGTAGCGAGCAGTACTTC. It translates to CASSQGTGGSEQYF.

The sample holds one count of this clone. The chain couples TRBV5-1 to TRBJ2-7; TRBD1 might be the D (6 bases). The ends were cut back, 1 base at V and 2 bases at J, with 10 bases in the middle. CDR3 size: 14 residues. In germline, CDR1 is SGHRS, CDR2 YFSETQ. This CDR3 is CASSLNRATYEQYF. In DNA form, the CDR3 reads TGCGCCAGCAGCTTGAACAGGGCTACCTACGAGCAGTACTTC.

This clone has only one observation. V is TRBV5-1 and J is TRBJ2-1; TRBD1 matches 9 bases. Trimming took 0 bases from V and 3 from J; bases not matched to a gene: 4. The V gene's germline CDR1 is SGHRS and CDR2 YFSETQ. The CDR3 is made up of 16 amino acids. The CDR3 DNA sequence: TGCGCCAGCAGCTTGGGAGGGACAGGGCTCTACAATGAGCAGTTCTTC. Translating gives CASSLGGTGLYNEQFF.

The chain recombines TRBV12-3 or TRBV12-4 with TRBJ2-5, with D possibly matching TRBD2 (5 bases). The CDR3 is 13 amino acids. The germline V and J ends were trimmed by 6 bases and 1 base, with 9 bases remaining between them. In DNA form, the CDR3 reads TGTGCCAGCAGCCGGGGTTTCCAAGAGACCCAGTACTTC. Translated: CASSRGFQETQYF.

This clone was counted a few times. The genes are TRBV9 and TRBJ2-3, with D possibly TRBD2 on 6 matching bases. Germline V gene data show CDR1 as SGDLS and CDR2 as YYNGEE. The CDR3 runs 17 residues. Deletions cut 4 bases from V and 4 bases from J, with 22 bases between. The CDR3 spells CASSPTVVADYPDTQYF. The CDR3 DNA reads TGTGCCAGCAGCCCCACAGTGGTAGCGGATTATCCAGATACGCAGTATTTT.

CDR3 protein: CASSSRGQGRTEAFF. CDR3 nucleotides: TGTGCCAGCAGCTCAAGGGGACAGGGGCGAACTGAAGCTTTCTTT. V usage is TRBV7-8 and J usage is TRBJ1-1; 10 bases align to TRBD1. Trimming took 4 bases from V and 5 from J; bases not matched to a gene: 7. The CDR3 runs to 15 residues. Germline CDR1 SGHVS, CDR2 FQNEAQ.

The V call is TRBV18, the J call TRBJ2-7; 11 bases are shared with TRBD2. With 3 bases clipped from V and 4 bases from J, the junction kept 2 bases outside the gene matches. Germline V gives CDR1 KGHSH, CDR2 LQKENI. The CDR3 is made up of 14 amino acids. The CDR3 protein is CASSPGTSGYEQYF. CDR3 nucleotide sequence: TGTGCCAGCTCACCGGGGACTAGCGGATACGAGCAGTACTTC.

V gene TRBV19 combines with J gene TRBJ1-6; D remains unclear. CDR3 size: 17 residues. V shed 4 bases and J shed 8 bases, with 21 bases lying between them. Germline lookup yields CDR1 LNHDA and CDR2 SQIVND (reference sequence). The CDR3 spells CASSTSQTPYFDSPLHF. In DNA, the CDR3 is TGTGCCAGTAGTACCTCACAGACGCCCTATTTCGATTCACCCCTCCACTTT.

This chain uses TRBV19 with TRBJ2-1; TRBD1 agrees at 9 bases. CDR3 size: 13 residues. Germline V CDR1 and CDR2: LNHDA, SQIVND (reference sequence). After removal of 3 bases from V and 8 bases from J, the junction contained 2 bases not matched to a gene. CDR3 nucleotides: TGTGCCAGTAGTATGCGACAGGGGGATGAGCAGTTCTTC. Protein sequence: CASSMRQGDEQFF. Based on the CDR3 plus reference TRBV19 and TRBJ2-1, the full variable domain is DGGITQSPKYLFRKEGQNVTLSCEQNLNHDAMYWYRQDPGQGLRLIYYSQIVNDFQKGDIAEGYSVSREKKESFPLTVTSAQKNPTAFYLCASSMRQGDEQFFGPGTRLTVL.

The rearrangement joins TRBV11-3 to TRBJ2-2, with D maybe TRBD2 (5 bases). Germline V CDR1 and CDR2: SGHNT, YENEEA. The CDR3 loop spans 15 amino acids. Trimming pared 8 bases from V and 2 bases from J, leaving 15 bases between. The DNA for the CDR3 is TGTGCCAGCGCCAACGACGGACTTAACACCGGGGAGCTGTTTTTT. Its protein is CASANDGLNTGELFF.